These 27 T cell receptor beta chains were sequenced from one sample in a study of T-cell memory formation after mild COVID-19. TCRdb reprocessed the 5' RACE reads via MiXCR and lists one record per CDR3 protein. The sample contains 150,000 or so distinct CDR3 sequences, about a third of which appear only once. Sequenced sample: PBMCs or a T cell subset sorted from them (not recorded which). The receptors were sampled from an adult woman who had mild COVID-19 (a few samples of this study predate the infection). Cell type and time point are not known.

The CDR3 sequence is CASSPMTPGRDRDDSPLHF. CDR3 sequence (DNA): TGTGCCAGCAGCCCGATGACCCCTGGACGTGACAGGGACGATTCACCCCTCCACTTT. This sequence joins TRBV5-4 and TRBJ1-6; 7 nucleotides agree with TRBD1. The CDR3 consists of 19 residues. The V gene's germline CDR1 is SGHNT and CDR2 YYREEE (reference sequence). With 4 bases clipped from V and 8 bases from J, the junction kept 21 bases outside the gene matches.

The rearrangement uses TRBV5-1 and TRBJ2-1; a possible D gene is TRBD2 (5 bases). Germline V gives CDR1 SGHRS, CDR2 YFSETQ. There are 18 residues in the CDR3. V was pared by 2 bases and J by 3 bases, with 21 bases between. The CDR3 sequence: CASSFWAQEEGSYNEQFF. For the CDR3, the DNA is TGCGCCAGCAGCTTCTGGGCCCAGGAGGAAGGAAGCTACAATGAGCAGTTCTTC.

V is TRBV12-3 or TRBV12-4 and J is TRBJ1-5; 7 bases align to TRBD1. The CDR3 loop spans 14 amino acids. The J segment lost 7 bases and the V segment lost 5 bases, leaving 8 bases of the junction unmatched. CDR3 residues: CASSPGQPNQPQHF. The DNA for the CDR3 is TGTGCCAGCAGTCCGGGACAGCCCAACCAGCCCCAGCATTTT.

V and J are TRBV11-3 and TRBJ2-1; a possible D gene is TRBD2 (6 bases). The CDR3 has 16 amino acids. V gave up 1 base and J gave up 2 bases, with 12 bases separating them. Germline V gene sequence: CDR1 SGHNT, CDR2 YENEEA. Here the CDR3 DNA reads TGTGCCAGCAGCTTAGGAATTAGCGGACCCTACAATGAGCAGTTCTTC. Amino acid sequence: CASSLGISGPYNEQFF.

The chain has TRBV6-5 and TRBJ1-5; D uncertain. This CDR3 is 13 amino acids long. Trimming cost V 8 bases and J 4 bases, with 12 bases left between them. CDR1 and CDR2 (germline): MNHEY, SVGAGI. The CDR3 DNA reads TGTGCCAGCGCGATTCGGGCGAATCAGCCCCAGCATTTT. It encodes CASAIRANQPQHF.

This clonotype was detected only a few times. The chain carries TRBV7-6 and TRBJ2-5; possible D gene TRBD1, 6 bases. This CDR3 has 15 residues. Looked up from germline, CDR1 is SGHVS and CDR2 is FNYEAQ. V lost 6 bases to trimming and J lost 5 bases, with 19 bases between them. CDR3 amino acids: CASRRTARAEETQYF. The CDR3 DNA is TGTGCCAGCAGACGGACAGCCCGGGCGGAGGAGACCCAGTACTTC.

V gene TRBV15 combines with J gene TRBJ2-3, with unresolved D. In germline, CDR1 is LNHNV, CDR2 YYDKDF (reference sequence). The CDR3 is 14 residues long. V dropped 2 bases and J dropped 0 bases, with 6 bases sitting between them. The CDR3 coding sequence is TGTGCCACCAGCAGATCGCCTAGCACAGATACGCAGTATTTT. Encoded protein: CATSRSPSTDTQYF.

The chain uses TRBV12-3 or TRBV12-4 and TRBJ2-1; a possible D gene is TRBD2 (7 bases). The length of the CDR3 is 15 residues. The V end was cut by 2 bases, the J end by 7 bases, with 15 bases between. DNA for the CDR3: TGTGCCAGCAGTTTACTGAGGGGGGGATTTAATGAGCAGTTCTTC. It translates to CASSLLRGGFNEQFF.

The V and J genes are TRBV2 and TRBJ1-1; 12 bases fit TRBD1. The CDR3 runs 14 residues. Losses at the gene ends were 10 bases for V and 5 bases for J; bases not matched to a gene: 8. Germline V gives CDR1 SNHLY, CDR2 FYNNEI. CDR3 DNA sequence: TGTGCCACCCGGGACAGGGGGCTAGGAACTGAAGCTTTCTTT. Amino acids: CATRDRGLGTEAFF.

This chain uses TRBV6-6 with TRBJ2-6; no definite D call. The germline V and J ends were trimmed by 5 bases and 2 bases, with 4 bases remaining between them. This CDR3 spans 13 amino acids. Germline-derived CDR1 and CDR2 are MNHNY and SVGAGI (reference sequence). DNA of the CDR3: TGTGCCAGCAGTGACCCTGGGGCCAACGTCCTGACTTTC. This encodes CASSDPGANVLTF.

This clonotype was seen only a few times. V is TRBV20-1 and J is TRBJ1-2; TRBD1 matches 7 bases. Germline CDR1 is DFQATT and CDR2 is SNEGSKA (reference sequence). Trimming removed 4 bases from V and 7 bases from J; junction bases left unmatched: 15. This CDR3 spans 15 amino acids. For the CDR3, the DNA is TGCAGTGCTACGTCTAAAGGGACAGTTTTCGGTGGCTACACCTTC. It is translated as CSATSKGTVFGGYTF.

V and J are TRBV12-3 or TRBV12-4 and TRBJ2-7; the match to TRBD2 covers 10 bases. V trimming: 3 bases; J trimming: 6 bases; junction bases outside the gene matches: 8. The CDR3 has 15 amino acids. The CDR3, as DNA: TGTGCCAGCAGTTTTAATATAGCGGGGGGCCTCGAGCAGTACTTC. Amino acids: CASSFNIAGGLEQYF.

In regard to this clonotype: One end of the junction does not line up with germline, which may come from a read error. The chain combines TRBV7-8 with TRBJ1-6; TRBD1 agrees at 9 bases. This CDR3 has 11 amino acids. Germline CDR1 is SGHVS and CDR2 is FQNEAQ. The CDR3 DNA reads as TGTGCCAGCAGCTATCCGGGACAGGGAAGGTTT. Its protein is CASSYPGQGRF.

The rearrangement joins TRBV9 to TRBJ1-5, with D tentatively TRBD1 (6 bases). The V end was cut by 7 bases, the J end by 9 bases, with 14 bases between. The CDR3 is 12 residues long. The germline V gene has CDR1 SGDLS and CDR2 YYNGEE. In DNA, the CDR3 is TGTGCCAGCGGGGGGGCAGGTGGGCCCCAGCATTTT. Protein sequence: CASGGAGGPQHF.

This chain uses TRBV5-1 with TRBJ1-2, with 12 bases aligning to TRBD1. Losses at the gene ends were 4 bases for V and 5 bases for J; bases not matched to a gene: 18. The germline V gene encodes CDR1 SGHRS and CDR2 YFSETQ. This CDR3 comprises 19 residues. The CDR3 sequence is CASSGEPGPGQGARYGYTF. The CDR3 nucleotides are TGCGCCAGCAGCGGCGAACCCGGACCGGGACAGGGGGCGCGGTATGGCTACACCTTC.

CDR3 nucleotide sequence: TGCAGGGCCACTAGCGGGGGGAATGAGCAGTTCTTC. Its protein product is CRATSGGNEQFF. This chain links TRBV20-1 with TRBJ2-1; 12 nucleotides match TRBD2. CDR3 length: 12 amino acids. Germline lookup yields CDR1 DFQATT and CDR2 SNEGSKA (reference sequence).

This chain links TRBV3-1 with TRBJ2-3, with D possibly TRBD2 on 5 matching bases. This CDR3 has 13 residues. Trimming took 2 bases from V and 7 from J, leaving 10 bases between them. Looked up from germline, CDR1 is LGHDT and CDR2 is YNNKEL (reference sequence). The CDR3 region is CASSQSGINTQYF. CDR3 in DNA: TGTGCCAGCAGCCAATCGGGGATTAATACGCAGTATTTT.

This chain links TRBV5-1 with TRBJ1-2, with a tentative D call TRBD1 (5 bases). CDR1 SGHRS and CDR2 YFSETQ come from the germline V gene. Deletions cut 0 bases from V and 0 bases from J, with 9 bases between. The length of the CDR3 is 15 residues. The CDR3 region has the DNA TGCGCCAGCAGCTTGGCTACAGGAGCTAACTATGGCTACACCTTC. This codes for CASSLATGANYGYTF.

The chain is built from TRBV2 and TRBJ1-1; unclear D gene. The CDR3 runs 11 residues. The germline V and J ends were trimmed by 4 bases and 11 bases, with 11 bases remaining between them. CDR1 is SNHLY, CDR2 FYNNEI, per germline. CDR3 sequence (DNA): TGTGCCAGCAGTGCTACCCGGAGGGCTTTCTTT. Residues: CASSATRRAFF.

CDR3 nucleotides: TGTGCCAGCAGCCCGCGAGGACAGGCCGCCTATGGCTACACCTTC. This gives the protein CASSPRGQAAYGYTF. This sequence joins TRBV7-3 and TRBJ1-2; 7 bases match TRBD1. V dropped 5 bases and J dropped 4; count of bases not matched to a gene: 10. There are 15 residues in the CDR3. Germline-derived CDR1 and CDR2 are SGHTA and FQGTGA.

The V call is TRBV5-1, the J call TRBJ2-1, with TRBD1 as a possible D gene (6 bases). CDR1 and CDR2 (germline): SGHRS, YFSETQ. Deletions cut 5 bases from V and 0 bases from J, with 15 bases between. This CDR3 is built from 16 residues. CDR3 coding DNA: TGCGCCAGCAGAGAAGGGGGTCTGAGCTCCTACAATGAGCAGTTCTTC. It translates to CASREGGLSSYNEQFF.

This chain joins TRBV30 and TRBJ2-7, with TRBD1 matching 8 bases. The CDR3 spans 13 residues. CDR1 GTSNPN and CDR2 SVGIG come from the germline V gene (reference sequence). The ends lost 0 bases at V and 3 bases at J; junction bases unmatched: 1. CDR3 amino acids: CAWSVGTGYEQYF. The CDR3 coding sequence is TGTGCCTGGAGTGTAGGGACAGGCTACGAGCAGTACTTC.

This clonotype was detected a few times. V usage is TRBV29-1 and J usage is TRBJ2-2; 10 positions match TRBD2. V lost 6 bases and J lost 0; bases outside the gene matches: 1. Germline values: CDR1 SQVTM, CDR2 ANQGSEA. CDR3 length: 14 residues. The chain's CDR3 is CSVSGRANTGELFF. CDR3 sequence (DNA): TGCAGCGTCAGCGGGAGGGCGAACACCGGGGAGCTGTTTTTT.

This clonotype was counted only a few times. The chain links TRBV24-1 to TRBJ1-4; D is undetermined. V was clipped by 7 bases and J by 5 bases, with 10 bases between them. Germline loops: CDR1 KGHDR, CDR2 SFDVKD. This CDR3 is built from 13 residues. CDR3 in DNA: TGTGCCACCAGAGGAGCAGAAAATGAAAAACTGTTTTTT. Translated: CATRGAENEKLFF.

This clonotype was detected only a few times. The rearrangement uses TRBV4-1 and TRBJ1-5; D is uncertain. Per germline, CDR1 MGHRA and CDR2 YSYEKL. V was cut by 1 base and J by 9 bases, with 10 bases left in between. The CDR3 is 13 amino acids. The CDR3, as DNA: TGCGCCAGCAGCCAAGTTCCCGGAGGGCCCCAGCATTTT. Amino acid sequence: CASSQVPGGPQHF.

The CDR3 nucleotides are TGTGCCAGCTCAAGGGATTTGACAGGGGAATCTAACTATGGCTACACCTTC. Translating gives CASSRDLTGESNYGYTF. The chain has TRBV18 and TRBJ1-2; 8 nucleotides align to TRBD1. V lost 5 bases to trimming and J lost 0 bases; unmatched junction nucleotides: 11. This CDR3 has 17 amino acids. Germline lookup yields CDR1 KGHSH and CDR2 LQKENI.

The chain links TRBV7-3 to TRBJ2-3, with D perhaps matching TRBD2 (6 bases). V lost 3 bases and J 0 bases, leaving 7 bases between the germline ends. The CDR3 is made up of 14 amino acids. CDR1 and CDR2 from the germline V gene are SGHTA and FQGTGA. CDR3: CASSFSGSTDTQYF. As DNA, the CDR3 is TGTGCCAGCAGCTTTAGCGGTAGCACAGATACGCAGTATTTT.